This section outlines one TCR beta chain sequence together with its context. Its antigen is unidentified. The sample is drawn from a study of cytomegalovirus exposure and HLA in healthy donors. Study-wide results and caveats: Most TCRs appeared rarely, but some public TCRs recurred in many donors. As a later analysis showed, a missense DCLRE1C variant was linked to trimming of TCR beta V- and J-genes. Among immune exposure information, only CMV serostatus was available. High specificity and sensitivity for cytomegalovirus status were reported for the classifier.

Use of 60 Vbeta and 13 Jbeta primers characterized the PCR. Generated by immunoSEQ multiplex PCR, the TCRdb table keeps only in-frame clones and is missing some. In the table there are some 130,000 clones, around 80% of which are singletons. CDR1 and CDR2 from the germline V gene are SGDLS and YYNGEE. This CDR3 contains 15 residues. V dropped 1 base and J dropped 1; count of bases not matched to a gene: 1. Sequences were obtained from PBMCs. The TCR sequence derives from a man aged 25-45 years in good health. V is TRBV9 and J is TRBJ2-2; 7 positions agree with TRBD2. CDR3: CASSVTSVNTGELFF. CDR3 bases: TGTGCCAGCAGCGTAACTAGCGTGAACACCGGGGAGCTGTTTTTT.